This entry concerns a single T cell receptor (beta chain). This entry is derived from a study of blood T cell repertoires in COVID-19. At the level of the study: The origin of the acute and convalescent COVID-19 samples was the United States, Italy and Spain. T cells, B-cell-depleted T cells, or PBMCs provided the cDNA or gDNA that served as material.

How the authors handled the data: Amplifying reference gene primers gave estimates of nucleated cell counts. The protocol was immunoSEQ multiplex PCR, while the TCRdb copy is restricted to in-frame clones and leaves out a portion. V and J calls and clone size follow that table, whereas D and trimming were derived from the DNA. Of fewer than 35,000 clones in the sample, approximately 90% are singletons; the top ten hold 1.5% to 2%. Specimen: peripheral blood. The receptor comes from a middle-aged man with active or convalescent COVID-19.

The CDR3 spells CAISPGVAGNTIYF. Written as DNA, the CDR3 is TGTGCCATTTCCCCGGGGGTAGCTGGAAACACCATATATTTT. The chain couples TRBV28 to TRBJ1-3, with D possibly being TRBD1 (5 bases). CDR3 length equals 14 residues. V lost 10 bases and J 2 bases, leaving 15 bases between the germline ends. Germline-derived CDR1 and CDR2 are MDHEN and SYDVKM.